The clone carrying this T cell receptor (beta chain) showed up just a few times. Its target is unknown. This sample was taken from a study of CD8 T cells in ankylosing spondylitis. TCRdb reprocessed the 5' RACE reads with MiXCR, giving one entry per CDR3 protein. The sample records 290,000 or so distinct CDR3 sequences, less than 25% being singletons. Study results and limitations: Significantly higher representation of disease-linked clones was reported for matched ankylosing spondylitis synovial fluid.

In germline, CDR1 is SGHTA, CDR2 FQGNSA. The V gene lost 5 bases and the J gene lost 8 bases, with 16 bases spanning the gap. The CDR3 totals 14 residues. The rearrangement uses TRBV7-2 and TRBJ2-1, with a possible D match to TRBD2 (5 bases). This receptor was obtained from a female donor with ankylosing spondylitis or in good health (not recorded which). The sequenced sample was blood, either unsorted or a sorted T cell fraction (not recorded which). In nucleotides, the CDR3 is TGTGCCAGCAGCCTCGGAGGTGGGCGGGATGAGCAGTTCTTC. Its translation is CASSLGGGRDEQFF.